This T cell receptor beta chain originates from a study of T cells in Graves' hyperthyroidism and ophthalmopathy. Many counts were recorded for this clonotype. V was pared by 3 bases and J by 1 base, with 9 bases between. Germline-derived CDR1 and CDR2 are MNHNS and SASEGT. The CDR3 sequence is 14 residues long. Hyperthyroidism was newly diagnosed in patients aged 18 to 65 (duration under 2 months). Diagnoses rested on clinical symptoms, serum thyroxine and TRAb, thyroid ultrasound and orbital computed tomography. The source material, RNA transcripts, was used to amplify TCR beta CDR3 regions. A first-round RT-PCR of the TCR CDR3 used the HTBI primer set. TCRdb re-derived calls from the multiplex PCR reads in MiXCR, one entry per CDR3 protein. Of about 400,000 distinct CDR3 sequences in the sample, around 16% were seen once.

The sequence came from a woman between 18 and 29 years old with Graves' hyperthyroidism. Sequencing was carried out using blood. The rearrangement uses TRBV6-1 and TRBJ1-1; no clear D gene. CDR3 bases: TGTGCCAGCAGTGAGGACGGCCGGAACACTGAAGCTTTCTTT. Translated: CASSEDGRNTEAFF.